This TCR beta chain came from a study of T-cell memory formation after mild COVID-19. Study context: Each donor largely had its own TCR clusters.

The study's findings and limits: The authors left the SARS-CoV-2 specificity of second-wave clones peaking on day 37 unconfirmed. The study detected some responding clones in pre-infection memory, suggesting cross-reactive memory joined.

In its sample, this clonotype was seen a few times. Antigen unknown. It was 5'RACE with constant-segment primers that produced the TCR alpha and TCR beta cDNA libraries, which carried sample barcodes and UMIs. TCRdb re-called the 5' RACE reads through MiXCR, storing one row per CDR3 protein. Of more than 120,000 distinct CDR3 sequences in the sample, less than 20% were seen once. From germline, CDR1 is LGHDT and CDR2 YNNKEL (reference sequence). This CDR3 is built from 16 residues. V lost 1 base, J lost 2 bases, and 14 bases lay in between. This chain uses TRBV3-1 with TRBJ1-2; D gene uncertain. The sequence derives from an adult woman who had mild COVID-19 (a few samples of this study predate the infection). Cell type and time point are not known. Sequencing was performed on PBMCs or a T cell subset sorted from them (not recorded which). In nucleotides, the CDR3 is TGTGCCAGCAGCCAAGGCGAAGGGAGAAGGAACTATGGCTACACCTTC. Translating it yields CASSQGEGRRNYGYTF.